These 21 T cell receptor beta chains originate from one sample sequenced in a study of blood T cells in healthy people across ages. The authors ran a second PCR of about 7 to 11 cycles using a sample-barcoded 5' primer and a J-beta primer mix. One entry per CDR3 protein, called by TCRdb with MiXCR from the 5' RACE reads. The data contain hundreds of thousands of distinct CDR3 sequences, around 32% of them singletons. Input material: blood. These receptors came from a woman of 80 years or more in good health.

This clonotype was found a few times. V usage is TRBV5-1 and J usage is TRBJ2-7; 8 nucleotides agree with TRBD1. Germline CDR1 SGHRS, CDR2 YFSETQ. The CDR3 loop spans 15 amino acids. The junction had 7 bases not matched to a gene; V was cut back by 0 bases and J by 5 bases. The CDR3: CASSLARTGTNEQYF. The CDR3 bases are TGCGCCAGCAGCTTGGCCCGGACAGGGACGAACGAGCAGTACTTC.

This clonotype was counted a few times. The chain couples TRBV5-1 to TRBJ1-1; 8 bases agree with TRBD1. Germline V CDR1 and CDR2: SGHRS, YFSETQ. J lost 2 bases, V lost 4 bases, and 4 bases had no gene match. This CDR3 is built from 14 residues. This CDR3 reads CASSGQGINTEAFF. For the CDR3, the DNA is TGCGCCAGCAGCGGACAGGGAATTAACACTGAAGCTTTCTTT.

This chain uses TRBV20-1 with TRBJ2-3; D might be TRBD2 (5 bases). V was shortened by 6 bases and J by 1 base, with 14 bases between the two germline ends. This CDR3 has 14 amino acids. Germline V gene sequence: CDR1 DFQATT, CDR2 SNEGSKA (reference sequence). Written as DNA, the CDR3 is TGCAGTGCAAATGACTACCTGGGCACAGATACGCAGTATTTT. Translating it yields CSANDYLGTDTQYF.

This clonotype has a count of ten or more. The chain employs TRBV2 and TRBJ2-4, with D perhaps TRBD2 (5 bases). The CDR3 length is 15 residues. The V gene's germline CDR1 is SNHLY and CDR2 FYNNEI. Trimming cost V 1 base and J 10 bases, with 17 bases left between them. This chain's CDR3 is CASSEVGGFAGIQYF. CDR3 in DNA: TGTGCCAGCAGTGAAGTTGGAGGCTTCGCTGGGATTCAGTACTTC.

This rearrangement joins TRBV29-1 to TRBJ2-3, with 7 nucleotides matching TRBD2. With 2 bases clipped from V and 10 bases from J, the junction kept 18 bases outside the gene matches. The CDR3 contains 16 residues. Germline CDR1 SQVTM, CDR2 ANQGSEA. The CDR3, as DNA: TGCAGCGTTGAAAGTTGGGACGCCTCGGGAGGAGAACCGCAGTATTTT. Translating gives CSVESWDASGGEPQYF.

The J gene is TRBJ2-1, the V gene TRBV20-1; TRBD2 matches at 7 bases. This CDR3 contains 14 residues. Germline CDR1 reads DFQATT; CDR2 reads SNEGSKA (reference sequence). V lost 6 bases, J lost 2 bases, and 7 bases stayed unmatched. The CDR3 region is CSAQLADPYNEQFF. As DNA, the CDR3 is TGCAGTGCGCAGCTAGCGGACCCCTACAATGAGCAGTTCTTC.

Only one count was recorded for this clonotype. A read error is possible here, since a much larger clone lies one base away. Because it lacks the conserved phenylalanine or tryptophan at the end, this CDR3 is likely a read error. The chain links TRBV9 to TRBJ2-6; TRBD1 matches 10 bases. J lost 0 bases, V lost 3 bases, and 9 bases had no gene match. The V gene's germline CDR1 is SGDLS and CDR2 YYNGEE. CDR3 length: 19 amino acids. CDR3 protein: CASSAEGTGAVSGANVLTC. The CDR3 DNA is TGTGCCAGCAGCGCCGAGGGGACAGGGGCTGTCTCTGGGGCCAACGTCCTGACTTGC.

Points on this clonotype: A much larger clone sits a single nucleotide away, making a read error possible. CDR3 sequence: CASSSRASRFNEQFF. Written as DNA, the CDR3 is TGTGCCAGCAGCTCTCGGGCCTCCCGGTTCAATGAGCAGTTCTTC. V usage is TRBV3-1 and J usage is TRBJ2-1; no clear D gene. Germline assignment: CDR1 LGHDT and CDR2 YNNKEL (reference sequence). V was clipped by 5 bases and J by 6 bases, with 17 bases between them. There are 15 residues in the CDR3.

This clonotype has only a few counts. The chain is built from TRBV5-1 and TRBJ1-6; D gene uncertain. V was trimmed by 4 bases and J by 7 bases, leaving 12 bases between them. From germline, CDR1 is SGHRS and CDR2 YFSETQ. There are 14 residues in the CDR3. CDR3 DNA: TGCGCCAGCAGCCGGTTCGGGGTCAATTCACCCCTCCACTTT. Translating it yields CASSRFGVNSPLHF.

This clonotype has ten or more counts. The CDR3 is CASSSNKGNWVSGTDTQYF. CDR3 DNA: TGTGCCAGCAGCTCAAATAAGGGTAATTGGGTCTCGGGCACAGATACGCAGTATTTT. The chain has TRBV5-6 and TRBJ2-3; no definite D call. In germline, CDR1 is SGHDT, CDR2 YYEEEE. The CDR3 consists of 19 residues. Trimming removed 3 bases from V and 1 base from J, with 24 bases in between.

The chain employs TRBV30 and TRBJ1-1, with TRBD1 identical over 8 bases. The CDR3 is made up of 13 amino acids. V lost 2 bases, J lost 1 base, and 0 bases stayed unmatched. Germline CDR1 is GTSNPN and CDR2 is SVGIG (reference sequence). The CDR3 sequence: CAWSQGANTEAFF. The DNA for the CDR3 is TGTGCCTGGAGTCAGGGGGCGAACACTGAAGCTTTCTTT.

This clonotype was recorded at least ten times. The chain has TRBV4-2 and TRBJ1-4; D not certain. Germline V CDR1 and CDR2: LGHNA, YNFKEQ. The CDR3 has 14 amino acids. Trimming pared 3 bases from V and 3 bases from J, leaving 8 bases between. This CDR3 reads CASSQEGSNEKLFF. The CDR3 coding sequence is TGTGCCAGCAGCCAGGAGGGTTCTAATGAAAAACTGTTTTTT.

The chain joins TRBV20-1 to TRBJ2-3, with 12 bases matching TRBD2. This CDR3 contains 15 residues. From germline, CDR1 is DFQATT and CDR2 SNEGSKA (reference sequence). After removal of 6 bases from V and 2 bases from J, the junction contained 6 bases not matched to a gene. The DNA of the CDR3 is TGCAGTGCCCGACTAGCGGGGGTCTCCACAGATACGCAGTATTTT. Translating gives CSARLAGVSTDTQYF.

This clonotype was seen many times. This chain joins TRBV6-2 or TRBV6-3 and TRBJ2-3; tentatively, D is TRBD2 (5 bases). CDR1 MNHEY and CDR2 SVGEGT come from the germline V gene. CDR3 length: 15 amino acids. Trimming removed 6 bases at V and 2 bases at J, with 15 bases between. The DNA for the CDR3 is TGTGCCAGCAGCCATAGAGGGCTAGTCACAGATACGCAGTATTTT. Amino acid sequence: CASSHRGLVTDTQYF.

The V call is TRBV7-2, the J call TRBJ2-3; D gene uncertain. V was cut by 4 bases and J by 0 bases, with 11 bases left in between. From germline, CDR1 is SGHTA and CDR2 FQGNSA. The CDR3 is made up of 15 amino acids. CDR3 in DNA: TGTGCCAGCAGCTCCTCTTCCACTAGCACAGATACGCAGTATTTT. Its translation: CASSSSSTSTDTQYF.

There are many counts of this clonotype. The V and J genes are TRBV2 and TRBJ2-7; D may be TRBD1 or TRBD2 (5 bases each). V was trimmed by 6 bases and J by 1 base, leaving 10 bases between them. The CDR3 has 13 residues. CDR1 is SNHLY, CDR2 FYNNEI, per germline. CDR3 DNA sequence: TGTGCCAGCAGCGGGGACGGATCCTACGAGCAGTACTTC. Its protein is CASSGDGSYEQYF.

This clonotype has ten or more counts. The rearrangement uses TRBV4-3 and TRBJ2-1; 7 nucleotides align to TRBD2. Trimming cost V 1 base and J 0 bases; bases outside gene matches: 3. Germline V CDR1 and CDR2: LGHNA, YSLEER. CDR3 length equals 16 residues. The CDR3 region has the DNA TGCGCCAGCAGCCAAGGACTAGCCAGCTCCTACAATGAGCAGTTCTTC. Its protein product is CASSQGLASSYNEQFF.

CDR3 in amino acids: CAITGGRGNTEAFF. The DNA for the CDR3 is TGTGCCATCACAGGGGGACGTGGGAACACTGAAGCTTTCTTT. The rearrangement uses TRBV6-6 and TRBJ1-1; 8 bases are a match to TRBD1. Trimming cost V 10 bases and J 1 base; bases outside gene matches: 8. CDR1 and CDR2 from the germline V gene are MNHNY and SVGAGI (reference sequence). The CDR3 has 14 amino acids.

The rearrangement joins TRBV9 to TRBJ1-3, with 8 bases fitting TRBD1. CDR3 length equals 18 residues. With V trimmed by 0 bases and J by 0 bases, 8 bases remained unmatched. Germline V lookup: CDR1 SGDLS, CDR2 YYNGEE. In DNA form, the CDR3 reads TGTGCCAGCAGCGTAGGACCCAGGGGGCCCCTCTCTGGAAACACCATATATTTT. Its protein is CASSVGPRGPLSGNTIYF.

J is TRBJ2-1 and V is TRBV29-1, with D unresolved. CDR1 is SQVTM and CDR2 is ANQGSEA in the germline V gene. The CDR3 runs to 10 residues. The ends were cut back, 4 bases at V and 7 bases at J, with 5 bases in the middle. CDR3: CSVVRNEQFF. DNA of the CDR3: TGCAGCGTTGTTAGAAATGAGCAGTTCTTC.

The chain has TRBV30 and TRBJ2-4; 8 bases map to TRBD2. V shed 3 bases and J 9 bases; nucleotides not matched to a gene: 7. The CDR3 covers 13 residues. From germline, CDR1 is GTSNPN and CDR2 SVGIG (reference sequence). The CDR3 DNA reads TGTGCCTGGAGCCACCGGGGGGGAGGCATTCAGTACTTC. As protein: CAWSHRGGGIQYF.